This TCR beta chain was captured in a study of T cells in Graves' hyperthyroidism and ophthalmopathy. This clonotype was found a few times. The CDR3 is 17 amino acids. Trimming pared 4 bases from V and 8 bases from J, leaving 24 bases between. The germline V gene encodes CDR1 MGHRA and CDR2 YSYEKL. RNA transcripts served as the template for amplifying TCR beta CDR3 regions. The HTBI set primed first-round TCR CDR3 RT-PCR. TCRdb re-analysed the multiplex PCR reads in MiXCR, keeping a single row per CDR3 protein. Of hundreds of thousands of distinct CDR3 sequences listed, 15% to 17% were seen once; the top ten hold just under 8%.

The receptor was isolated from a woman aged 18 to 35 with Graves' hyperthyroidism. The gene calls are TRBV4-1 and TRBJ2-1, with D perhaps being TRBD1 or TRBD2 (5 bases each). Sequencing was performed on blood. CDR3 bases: TGCGCCAGCAGCCGCATACTCGGGACCCAAAGGGGCGATGAGCAGTTCTTC. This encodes CASSRILGTQRGDEQFF.